This T cell receptor (beta chain) was captured by sequencing in a study of blood T cell repertoires in COVID-19. About the study: Material from acute and convalescent COVID-19 was sourced from the United States, Italy and Spain.

Self-reported history from a screening survey and questionnaire set each donor's cohort. Each recovered donor of Cohort 3 presented with two negative PCRs, clearance, or symptom resolution. In the authors' methods: Amplification with reference gene primers provided the estimates of nucleated cell counts. Some clones are missing from TCRdb's copy, which holds only in-frame ones; the method was immunoSEQ multiplex PCR. D and trimming come from the DNA, and the V and J calls and clone size come from that table. Of some 390,000 clones in the sample, 89% were seen once. Germline CDR1 and CDR2: LNHDA and SQIVND (reference sequence). The CDR3 sequence is 17 residues long. With 5 bases clipped from V and 0 bases from J, the junction kept 11 bases outside the gene matches.

The rearrangement joins TRBV19 to TRBJ1-1, with 8 bases fitting TRBD1. Sequenced: PBMCs or T cells enriched from blood (not recorded which). The source is a woman aged 25 to 39 who had recovered from COVID-19. The CDR3 loop is CASSFGQGRKMNTEAFF. CDR3 nucleotides: TGTGCCAGTAGTTTCGGACAGGGACGCAAAATGAACACTGAAGCTTTCTTT.